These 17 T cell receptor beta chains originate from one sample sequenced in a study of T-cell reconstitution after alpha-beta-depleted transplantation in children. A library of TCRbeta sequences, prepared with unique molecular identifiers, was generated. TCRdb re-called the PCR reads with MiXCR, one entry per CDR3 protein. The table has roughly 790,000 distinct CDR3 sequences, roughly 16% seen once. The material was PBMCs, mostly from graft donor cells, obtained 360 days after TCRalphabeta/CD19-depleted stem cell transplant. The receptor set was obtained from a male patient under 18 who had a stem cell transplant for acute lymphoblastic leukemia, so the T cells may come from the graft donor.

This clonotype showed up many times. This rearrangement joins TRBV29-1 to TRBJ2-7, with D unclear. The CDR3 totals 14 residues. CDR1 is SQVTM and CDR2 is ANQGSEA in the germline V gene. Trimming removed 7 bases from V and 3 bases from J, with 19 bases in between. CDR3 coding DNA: TGCAGCGGCCTTAGACCGCCTCCTCTCTACGAGCAGTACTTC. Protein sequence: CSGLRPPPLYEQYF.

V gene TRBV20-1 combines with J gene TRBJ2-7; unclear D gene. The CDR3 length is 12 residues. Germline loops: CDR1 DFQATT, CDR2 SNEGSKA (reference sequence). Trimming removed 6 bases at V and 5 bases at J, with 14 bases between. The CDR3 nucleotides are TGCAGTGCGCCGACCAGCTTTAACGAGCAGTACTTC. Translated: CSAPTSFNEQYF.

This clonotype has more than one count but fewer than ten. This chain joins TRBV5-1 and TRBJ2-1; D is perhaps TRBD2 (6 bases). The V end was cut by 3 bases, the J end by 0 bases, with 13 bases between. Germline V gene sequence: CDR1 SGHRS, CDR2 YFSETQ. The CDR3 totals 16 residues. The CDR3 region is CASSWGGVPSYNEQFF. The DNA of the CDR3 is TGCGCCAGCAGCTGGGGCGGGGTGCCCTCCTACAATGAGCAGTTCTTC. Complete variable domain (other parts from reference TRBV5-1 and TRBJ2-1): KAGVTQTPRYLIKTRGQQVTLSCSPISGHRSVSWYQQTPGQGLQFLFEYFSETQRNKGNFPGRFSGRQFSNSRSEMNVSTLELGDSALYLCASSWGGVPSYNEQFFGPGTRLTVL.

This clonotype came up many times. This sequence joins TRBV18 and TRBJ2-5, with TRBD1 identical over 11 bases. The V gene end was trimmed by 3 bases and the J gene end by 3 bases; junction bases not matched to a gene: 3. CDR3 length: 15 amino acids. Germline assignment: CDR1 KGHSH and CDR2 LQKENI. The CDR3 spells CASSPWGQGEETQYF. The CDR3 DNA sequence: TGTGCCAGCTCACCGTGGGGACAGGGGGAAGAGACCCAGTACTTC.

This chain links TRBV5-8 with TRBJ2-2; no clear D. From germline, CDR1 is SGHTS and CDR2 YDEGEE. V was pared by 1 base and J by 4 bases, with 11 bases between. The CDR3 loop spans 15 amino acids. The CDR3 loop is CASSLIARPTGELFF. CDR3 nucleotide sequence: TGTGCCAGCAGCTTGATCGCCCGACCCACCGGGGAGCTGTTTTTT.

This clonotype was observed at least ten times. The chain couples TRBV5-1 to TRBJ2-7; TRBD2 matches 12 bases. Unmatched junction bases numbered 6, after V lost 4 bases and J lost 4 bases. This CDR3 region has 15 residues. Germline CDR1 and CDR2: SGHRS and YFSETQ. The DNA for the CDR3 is TGCGCCAGCAGCCCTAGCGGGAGGGCCACGTACGAGCAGTACTTC. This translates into CASSPSGRATYEQYF.

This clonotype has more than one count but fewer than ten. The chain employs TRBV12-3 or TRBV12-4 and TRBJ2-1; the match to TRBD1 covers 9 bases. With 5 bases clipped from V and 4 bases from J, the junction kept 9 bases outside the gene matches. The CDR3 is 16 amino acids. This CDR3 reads CASSEQGAKWYNEQFF. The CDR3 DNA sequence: TGTGCCAGCAGTGAACAGGGGGCAAAGTGGTACAATGAGCAGTTCTTC.

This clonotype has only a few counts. The CDR3 sequence: CAMGPGLHPGELFF. CDR3 bases: TGTGCCATGGGCCCCGGACTGCACCCCGGGGAGCTGTTTTTT. V and J are TRBV5-2 and TRBJ2-2; TRBD2 reflects the table's D call only, with no check against the DNA. TRBV5-2 is a known pseudogene. CDR3 length equals 14 residues.

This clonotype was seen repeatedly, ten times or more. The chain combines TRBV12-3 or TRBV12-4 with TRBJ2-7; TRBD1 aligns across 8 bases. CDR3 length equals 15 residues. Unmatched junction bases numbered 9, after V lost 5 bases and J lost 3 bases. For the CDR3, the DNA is TGTGCCAGCAGTCCAGACAGGGGAATTGACTACGAGCAGTACTTC. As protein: CASSPDRGIDYEQYF.

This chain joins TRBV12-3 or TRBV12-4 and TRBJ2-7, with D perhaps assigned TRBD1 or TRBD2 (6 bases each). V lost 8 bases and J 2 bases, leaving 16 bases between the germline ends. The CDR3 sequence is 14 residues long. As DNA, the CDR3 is TGTGCCAGCCCTGGTCGGGGGCAAGCCTACGAGCAGTACTTC. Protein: CASPGRGQAYEQYF.

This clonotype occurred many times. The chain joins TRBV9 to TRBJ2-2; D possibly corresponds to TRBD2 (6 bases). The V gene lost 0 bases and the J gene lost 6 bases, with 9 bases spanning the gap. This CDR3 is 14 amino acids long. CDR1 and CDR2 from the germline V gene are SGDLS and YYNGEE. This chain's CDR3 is CASSVVSGAGELFF. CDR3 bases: TGTGCCAGCAGCGTAGTTTCGGGAGCCGGGGAGCTGTTTTTT.

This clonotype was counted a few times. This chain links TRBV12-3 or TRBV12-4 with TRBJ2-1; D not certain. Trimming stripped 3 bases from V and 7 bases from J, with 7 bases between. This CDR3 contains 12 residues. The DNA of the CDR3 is TGTGCCAGCAGTTTTAACGTGAATGAGCAGTTCTTC. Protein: CASSFNVNEQFF.

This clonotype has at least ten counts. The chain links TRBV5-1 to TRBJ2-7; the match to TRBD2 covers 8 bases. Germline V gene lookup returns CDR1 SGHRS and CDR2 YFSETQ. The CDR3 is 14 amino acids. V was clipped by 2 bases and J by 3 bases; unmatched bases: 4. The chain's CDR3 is CASSLGGGFYEQYF. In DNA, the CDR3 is TGCGCCAGCAGCTTAGGCGGGGGGTTCTACGAGCAGTACTTC.

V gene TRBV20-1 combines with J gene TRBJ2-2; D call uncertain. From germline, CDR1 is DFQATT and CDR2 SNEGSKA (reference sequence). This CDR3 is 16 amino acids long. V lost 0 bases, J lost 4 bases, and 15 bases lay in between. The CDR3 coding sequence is TGCAGTGCTAGAGATCTTAAGGTTTTTGGCACCGGGGAGCTGTTTTTT. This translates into CSARDLKVFGTGELFF.

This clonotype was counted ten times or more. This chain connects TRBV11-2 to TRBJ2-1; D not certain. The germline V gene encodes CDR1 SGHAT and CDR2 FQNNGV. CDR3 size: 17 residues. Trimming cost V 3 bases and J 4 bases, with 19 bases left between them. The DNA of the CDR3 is TGTGCCAGCAGCTTCCCCCCCCTGGGCAGGCCTTACAATGAGCAGTTCTTC. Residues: CASSFPPLGRPYNEQFF. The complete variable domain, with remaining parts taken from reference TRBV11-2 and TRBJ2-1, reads EAGVAQSPRYKIIEKRQSVAFWCNPISGHATLYWYQQILGQGPKLLIQFQNNGVVDDSQLPKDRFSAERLKGVDSTLKIQPAKLEDSAVYLCASSFPPLGRPYNEQFFGPGTRLTVL.

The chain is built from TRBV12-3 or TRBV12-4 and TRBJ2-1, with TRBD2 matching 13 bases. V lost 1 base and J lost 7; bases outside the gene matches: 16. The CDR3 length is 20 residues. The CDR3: CASSLGARVTSGRDINEQFF. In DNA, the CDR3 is TGTGCCAGCAGTTTAGGGGCCAGGGTAACTAGCGGGAGGGATATTAATGAGCAGTTCTTC.

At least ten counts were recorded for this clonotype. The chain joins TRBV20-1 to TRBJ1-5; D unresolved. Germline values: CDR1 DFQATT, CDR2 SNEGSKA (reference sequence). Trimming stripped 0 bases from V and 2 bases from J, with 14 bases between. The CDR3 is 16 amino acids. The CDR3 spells CSARERYSTGNQPQHF. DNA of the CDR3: TGCAGTGCTAGAGAGAGATATTCCACGGGCAATCAGCCCCAGCATTTT.